The TCR beta chain under discussion was sequenced for a study of response to subunit inactivated influenza vaccine. Germline V gene sequence: CDR1 SGHDT, CDR2 YYEEEE. Trimming removed 4 bases from V and 0 bases from J, with 13 bases in between. The CDR3 extends over 16 amino acids. In TCRdb, the RT-PCR reads were re-called with MiXCR into one record per CDR3 protein. The sample lists 300,000 to 350,000 distinct CDR3 sequences, 21% occurring once. About this clonotype itself: Antigen specificity is unknown.

The study, taken as a whole, reports: Each seasonal influenza vaccination, the authors suggested, recruits few new T cells.

This material consisted of PBMCs from blood, taken about 20 months after vaccination. This chain connects TRBV5-6 to TRBJ1-4; the D gene is possibly TRBD1 (5 bases). The clonotype comes from a man in his fifties or sixties who received an inactivated influenza vaccine. CDR3 sequence: CASSGGTVATNEKLFF. The CDR3 bases are TGTGCCAGCAGCGGGGGGACGGTTGCAACTAATGAAAAACTGTTTTTT. Using reference TRBV5-6 and TRBJ1-4 for the parts outside the CDR3, the full variable domain is DAGVTQSPTHLIKTRGQQVTLRCSPKSGHDTVSWYQQALGQGPQFIFQYYEEEERQRGNFPDRFSGHQFPNYSSELNVNALLLGDSALYLCASSGGTVATNEKLFFGSGTQLSVL.